These T cell receptor beta chains were read from a single sample in a study of T-cell reconstitution after alpha-beta-depleted transplantation in children. TCRdb recomputed calls from the PCR reads with MiXCR, one row per CDR3 protein. The table lists around 100,000 distinct CDR3 sequences, about a tenth of them singletons. This specimen was PBMCs, taken before TCRalphabeta/CD19-depleted stem cell transplant. The receptors come from a boy aged 2 to 10 with acute lymphoblastic leukemia, due to receive a stem cell transplant. The conserved cysteine and the conserved F or W are not part of the CDR3 here. The order of the fields is V gene, clone size, CDR3 protein. Size tells how often a clone was seen (once, few, many) or the class of an expanded clone, and some rows leave it out.

v_call: TRBV6-2/TRBV6-3; clone_size: few; cdr3_aa: ASSLITRNRAGSSGANVLT
v_call: TRBV7-6; clone_size: -; cdr3_aa: ASSSPRGAGTEQY
v_call: TRBV27; clone_size: -; cdr3_aa: ASRRAGPPYEQY
v_call: TRBV20-1; clone_size: few; cdr3_aa: SASGSDRSTDTQY
v_call: TRBV4-2; clone_size: once; cdr3_aa: ASSQGGTRVAYEQY
v_call: TRBV5-1; clone_size: -; cdr3_aa: ASSLGHGGYEQY
v_call: TRBV20-1; clone_size: few; cdr3_aa: SARDVWTGAEGVQH
v_call: TRBV7-9; clone_size: many; cdr3_aa: ASSREVYGYT
v_call: TRBV10-3; clone_size: many; cdr3_aa: AISVSGSKQF
v_call: TRBV6-1; clone_size: -; cdr3_aa: ASKRASDSTGADTQY
v_call: TRBV7-2; clone_size: -; cdr3_aa: ASSPLPRGNSPLH
v_call: TRBV5-6; clone_size: many; cdr3_aa: ASSFTENEQF
v_call: TRBV27; clone_size: -; cdr3_aa: ASSSLAGSYNEQF
v_call: TRBV6-5; clone_size: many; cdr3_aa: ASSYGGGGQPQH
v_call: TRBV7-9; clone_size: -; cdr3_aa: ASSRDGGTDTQY
v_call: TRBV5-1; clone_size: many; cdr3_aa: ASSFGQGVVQPQSREQF
v_call: TRBV11-3; clone_size: -; cdr3_aa: ASSLLASGRGELF
v_call: TRBV7-2; clone_size: few; cdr3_aa: ASSLEVGLRGYT
v_call: TRBV20-1; clone_size: many; cdr3_aa: SARPPPLEDTQY
v_call: TRBV6-1; clone_size: -; cdr3_aa: ASSRLSGTDNNEQF
v_call: TRBV5-1; clone_size: -; cdr3_aa: ASSLGSVTEAF
v_call: TRBV11-3; clone_size: few; cdr3_aa: ASSLRSGVYEQY
v_call: TRBV6-5; clone_size: many; cdr3_aa: ASSTDRALQETQY
v_call: TRBV12-3/TRBV12-4; clone_size: few; cdr3_aa: ASSLGGQGGYGYT
v_call: TRBV5-1; clone_size: -; cdr3_aa: ASSLGDTDTQY
v_call: TRBV12-5; clone_size: many; cdr3_aa: ASGSDRSSGNTIY
v_call: TRBV12-3/TRBV12-4; clone_size: few; cdr3_aa: ASSFRLAVTGELF
v_call: TRBV30; clone_size: -; cdr3_aa: AWSKNRGYEQY
v_call: TRBV12-3/TRBV12-4; clone_size: medium-sized; cdr3_aa: ASRQGTSGRAGEQF
v_call: TRBV7-9; clone_size: few; cdr3_aa: ASSSGSFGYEQY
v_call: TRBV12-3/TRBV12-4; clone_size: -; cdr3_aa: ASSLVTGGEQY
v_call: TRBV7-9; clone_size: few; cdr3_aa: ASSLDGEQY
v_call: TRBV7-2; clone_size: -; cdr3_aa: ASSRRGTQGRIEAF
v_call: TRBV21-1; clone_size: -; cdr3_aa: ASSNKEIRGWSTGELF
v_call: TRBV20-1; clone_size: few; cdr3_aa: SARRGYGTEAF
v_call: TRBV7-9; clone_size: -; cdr3_aa: ASSFGLEGEQF
v_call: TRBV24-1; clone_size: few; cdr3_aa: ATSDITGGNTGELF
v_call: TRBV12-5; clone_size: -; cdr3_aa: ASGPPGQGFHEQY
v_call: TRBV7-9; clone_size: -; cdr3_aa: ASSLVVWSYNEQF
v_call: TRBV7-8; clone_size: many; cdr3_aa: ASSLEWTGGYEQY
v_call: TRBV7-2; clone_size: many; cdr3_aa: ASSIRGGRGTDTQY
v_call: TRBV6-5; clone_size: many; cdr3_aa: ASSYSGDENIQY
v_call: TRBV20-1; clone_size: -; cdr3_aa: SARAGGRGNEQF
v_call: TRBV20-1; clone_size: -; cdr3_aa: SANQASDTQY
v_call: TRBV5-5; clone_size: -; cdr3_aa: ASSNPRVSTDTQY
v_call: TRBV6-6; clone_size: few; cdr3_aa: ASRKDFTGELF
v_call: TRBV7-9; clone_size: -; cdr3_aa: ASRRTGGLETQY
v_call: TRBV9; clone_size: few; cdr3_aa: ASSIPKAPLELTDTQY
v_call: TRBV6-2/TRBV6-3; clone_size: -; cdr3_aa: ASSPWTRNSYNEQF
v_call: TRBV12-3/TRBV12-4; clone_size: -; cdr3_aa: ASSLGGSGETQY
v_call: TRBV20-1; clone_size: -; cdr3_aa: SANNNRGVSYNEQF
v_call: TRBV20-1; clone_size: few; cdr3_aa: SAQRAGGPRTSETQY
v_call: TRBV7-2; clone_size: many; cdr3_aa: ASSLGGQGTAGELF
v_call: TRBV9; clone_size: -; cdr3_aa: ASRKTGGPWSPLH
v_call: TRBV20-1; clone_size: many; cdr3_aa: SAANVEQF